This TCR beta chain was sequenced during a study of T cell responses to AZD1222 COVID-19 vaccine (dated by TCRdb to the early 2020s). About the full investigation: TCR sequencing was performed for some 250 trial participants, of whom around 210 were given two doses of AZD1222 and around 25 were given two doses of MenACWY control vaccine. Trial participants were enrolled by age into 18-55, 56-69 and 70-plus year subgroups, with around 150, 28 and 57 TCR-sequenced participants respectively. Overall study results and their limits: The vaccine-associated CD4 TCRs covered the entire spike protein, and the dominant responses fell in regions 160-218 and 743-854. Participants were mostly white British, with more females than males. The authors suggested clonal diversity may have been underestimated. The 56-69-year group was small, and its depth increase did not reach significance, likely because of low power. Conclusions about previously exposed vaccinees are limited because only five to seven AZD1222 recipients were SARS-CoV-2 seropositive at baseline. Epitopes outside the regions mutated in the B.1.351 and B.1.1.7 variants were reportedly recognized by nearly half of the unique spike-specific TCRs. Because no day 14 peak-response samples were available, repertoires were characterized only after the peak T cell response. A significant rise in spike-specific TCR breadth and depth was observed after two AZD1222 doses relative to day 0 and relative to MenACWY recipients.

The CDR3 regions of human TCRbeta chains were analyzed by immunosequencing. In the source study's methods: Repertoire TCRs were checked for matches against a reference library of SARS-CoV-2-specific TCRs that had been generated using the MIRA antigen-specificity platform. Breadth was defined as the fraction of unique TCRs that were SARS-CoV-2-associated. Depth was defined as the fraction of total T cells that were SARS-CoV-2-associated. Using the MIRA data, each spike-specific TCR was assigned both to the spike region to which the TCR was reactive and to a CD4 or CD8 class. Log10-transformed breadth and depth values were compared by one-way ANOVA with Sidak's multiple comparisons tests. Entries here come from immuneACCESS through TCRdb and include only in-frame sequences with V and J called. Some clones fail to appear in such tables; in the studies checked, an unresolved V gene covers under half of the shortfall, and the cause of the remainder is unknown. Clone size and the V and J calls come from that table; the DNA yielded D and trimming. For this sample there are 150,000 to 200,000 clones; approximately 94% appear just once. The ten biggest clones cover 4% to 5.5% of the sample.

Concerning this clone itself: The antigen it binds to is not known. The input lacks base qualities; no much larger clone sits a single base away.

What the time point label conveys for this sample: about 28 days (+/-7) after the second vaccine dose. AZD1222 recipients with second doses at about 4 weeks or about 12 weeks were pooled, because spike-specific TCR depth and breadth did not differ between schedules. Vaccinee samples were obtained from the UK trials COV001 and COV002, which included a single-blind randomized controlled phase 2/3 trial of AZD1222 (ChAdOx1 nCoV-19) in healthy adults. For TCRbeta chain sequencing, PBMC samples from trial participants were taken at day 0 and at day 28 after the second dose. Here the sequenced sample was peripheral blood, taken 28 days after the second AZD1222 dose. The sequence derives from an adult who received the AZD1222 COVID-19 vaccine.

The DNA reads as follows: TGTGCCAGCAATATGGGACTAGCAACCTACGAGCAGTACTTC. This translates into CASNMGLATYEQYF. Recombination joined TRBV28 with TRBJ2-7; TRBD2 matches 9 bases in the middle. There are 14 amino acids in the CDR3, from cysteine to phenylalanine inclusive. Left in the record is the CDR3 DNA by itself, 42 bases read in frame from the first base. Trimming takes 7 bases off V and 2 bases off J; junction bases not matched to a gene: 6. Reading the germline V gene gives CDR1 MDHEN and CDR2 SYDVKM. Where the CDR3 stops, the reference TRBV28 and TRBJ2-7 genes take over; the full variable domain is DVKVTQSSRYLVKRTGEKVFLECVQDMDHENMFWYRQDPGLGLRLIYFSYDVKMKEKGDIPEGYSVSREKKERFSLILESASTNQTSMYLCASNMGLATYEQYFGPGTRLTVT.